The entry that follows covers one TCR beta chain sequence. The antigen remains unidentified. This sample was taken from a study of chemoradiotherapy in HPV16-positive cancers. Study-wide findings and caveats: Candidate HPV-specific clones and E7-related TCR motifs grew in tumor during treatment.

TCRdb keeps only in-frame clones here, not all; method: immunoSEQ multiplex PCR. The data hold 35,000 to 45,000 clones, with approximately 73% observed a single time. Looked up from germline, CDR1 is SQVTM and CDR2 is ANQGSEA. V lost 8 bases, J lost 6 bases, and 10 bases lay in between. This CDR3 comprises 10 residues. This chain links TRBV29-1 with TRBJ1-2; D is possibly TRBD1 (6 bases). The receptor was derived from a human donor with HPV-associated anogenital cancer. The material sequenced was blood, taken from a patient who underwent chemoradiotherapy. CDR3 sequence (DNA): TGCAGCACCCGGGACAATGGCTACACCTTC. As protein: CSTRDNGYTF.